This TCR beta chain was sequenced for a study of Graves' ophthalmopathy and Graves' hyperthyroidism. This CDR3 has 14 amino acids. Trimming stripped 6 bases from V and 0 bases from J, with 8 bases between. Germline V gene lookup returns CDR1 WNHNN and CDR2 SYGVQD (reference sequence). Amplification of TCR beta CDR3 regions used RNA transcripts. An initial RT-PCR round employing HTBI primers preceded a second-round multiplex PCR. TCRdb re-called the multiplex PCR reads through MiXCR, storing one row per CDR3 protein. The sample has hundreds of thousands of distinct CDR3 sequences; around 45% are singletons. At least ten counts were recorded for this clonotype.

The clonotype comes from an adult man with Graves' ophthalmopathy. Sequencing was performed on peripheral blood. The rearrangement joins TRBV10-1 to TRBJ2-2; TRBD1 might be the D (5 bases). The CDR3 spells CASSDSSNTGELFF. The CDR3 nucleotides are TGCGCCAGCAGCGACAGCTCGAACACCGGGGAGCTGTTTTTT.